The present TCR beta chain was sequenced within a study of CD4 T cells in relation to SARS-CoV-2 and coronaviruses. On the study more broadly: Convalescent donors were aged about 21 to 72, with median approximately 39 years.

Sorted naive or memory CD4+ cells met CEF peptides for roughly 10 days. The table came from immunoSEQ multiplex PCR; TCRdb's copy has only in-frame clones and leaves some out. The sample lists under 45,000 clones; 82% were seen once. With respect to this clone: Its target is not known.

V trimming: 0 bases; J trimming: 12 bases; junction bases outside the gene matches: 15. Germline CDR1 MGHRA, CDR2 YSYEKL. CDR3 length: 18 amino acids. This receptor was identified in an adult with COVID-19. The material sequenced was naive CD4+ T cells from PBMCs, cultured in vitro. Stated subset: naive CD4+ T cells isolated by negative enrichment. The chain combines TRBV4-1 with TRBJ1-6; 9 positions match TRBD1. The CDR3 DNA is TGCGCCAGCAGCCAAGACCCGCGGACAGGGGCCGGGCGGGTACCCCTCCACTTT. Its translation: CASSQDPRTGAGRVPLHF.